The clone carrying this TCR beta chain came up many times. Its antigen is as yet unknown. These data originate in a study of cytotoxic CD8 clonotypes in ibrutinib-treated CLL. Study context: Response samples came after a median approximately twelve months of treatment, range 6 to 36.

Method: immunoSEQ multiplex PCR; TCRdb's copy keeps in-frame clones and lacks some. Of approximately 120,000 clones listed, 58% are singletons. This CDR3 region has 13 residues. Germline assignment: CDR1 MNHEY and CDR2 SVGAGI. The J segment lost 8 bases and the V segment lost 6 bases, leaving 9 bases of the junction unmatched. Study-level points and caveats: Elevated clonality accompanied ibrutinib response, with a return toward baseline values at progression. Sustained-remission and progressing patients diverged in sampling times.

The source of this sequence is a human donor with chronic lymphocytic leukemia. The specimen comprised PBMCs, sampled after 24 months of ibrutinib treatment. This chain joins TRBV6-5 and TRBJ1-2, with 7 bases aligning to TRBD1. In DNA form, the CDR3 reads TGTGCCAGCAGGCCAGGGGGATCTGGCGGCTACACCTTC. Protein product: CASRPGGSGGYTF.